The T cell receptor beta chain under discussion was sequenced for a study of Ad26.COV2.S vaccination and SARS-CoV-2 variants. Study background: Administration of Ad26.COV2.S was intramuscular, either once or twice 56 days apart. Findings and caveats of the study: Analyses that measured TCR breadth and depth may have underestimated total T cell responses.

Comments on this clone: Antigen: not known.

This CDR3 has 13 amino acids. Trimming at V came to 6 bases and at J to 8 bases, leaving 9 bases not matched to a gene. Germline loops: CDR1 MNHEY, CDR2 SVGAGI. The treatment was: some 20 received Ad26.COV2.S at low or high dose, single or two shots; 5 received placebo; per-sample allocation not given. The samples date from day 63 after the first vaccine or placebo injection. Sequencing was performed with immunoSEQ multiplex PCR; in TCRdb, only in-frame clones are kept and a portion is missing. The profile shows a few hundred thousand clones, roughly four fifths of them singletons. The sequence came from a person aged 18-65 years who received the Ad26.COV2.S COVID-19 vaccine or a placebo. The J gene is TRBJ1-1, the V gene TRBV6-5; 7 bases align to TRBD1. The sample was peripheral blood, taken in a trial of Ad26.COV2.S vaccine versus placebo. The CDR3 sequence: CASSLEGAREAFF. The CDR3 DNA reads TGTGCCAGCAGCCTGGAGGGGGCGAGGGAAGCTTTCTTT.